Each of the 14 T cell receptor beta chains below was sequenced from the same sample in a study of blood T cell repertoires in COVID-19 (dated by TCRdb to 2018 to 2021). The protocol used for the library was the immunoSEQ multiplex PCR assay. Not all clones reach the TCRdb copy of this immuneACCESS table, which keeps in-frame sequences only. Checked studies attribute under half of the gap to unresolved V genes and leave the rest unexplained. In all, the sample holds under 200,000 clones, and around nine tenths of those were seen once. The ten largest clones capture around 1.7% of the sample. Source material: peripheral blood. All receptors come from a man between 18 and 35 years old with active or convalescent COVID-19.

J is TRBJ1-2 and V is TRBV27; 7 nucleotides line up with TRBD1. CDR1 MNHEY and CDR2 SMNVEV come from the germline V gene (reference sequence). The J segment lost 7 bases and the V segment lost 7 bases, leaving 12 bases of the junction unmatched. This CDR3 contains 14 residues. The CDR3 region is CASKPRQGMAGYTF. The CDR3 region has the DNA TGTGCCAGCAAACCGCGACAGGGAATGGCTGGCTACACCTTC.

The chain combines TRBV5-1 with TRBJ1-2; tentatively, D is TRBD1 (5 bases). The CDR3 is 13 residues long. V lost 0 bases and J 6 bases, leaving 9 bases between the germline ends. CDR1 SGHRS and CDR2 YFSETQ come from the germline V gene. As DNA, the CDR3 is TGCGCCAGCAGCTTGGCGGGGGACCATGGCTACACCTTC. This gives the protein CASSLAGDHGYTF.

The chain recombines TRBV30 with TRBJ1-2; the match to TRBD1 covers 9 bases. The V gene end was trimmed by 1 base and the J gene end by 1 base; junction bases not matched to a gene: 4. The CDR3 sequence is 15 residues long. Germline values: CDR1 GTSNPN, CDR2 SVGIG (reference sequence). This chain's CDR3 is CAWSGGTGSNYGYTF. The CDR3 DNA is TGTGCCTGGAGTGGGGGGACAGGGAGTAACTATGGCTACACCTTC.

The rearrangement joins TRBV7-2 to TRBJ1-5, with D unresolved. V was trimmed by 4 bases and J by 4 bases, leaving 5 bases between them. This CDR3 has 12 amino acids. CDR1 and CDR2 from the germline V gene are SGHTA and FQGNSA. The CDR3 sequence: CASSSLNQPQHF. The CDR3 bases are TGTGCCAGCAGCTCTTTAAATCAGCCCCAGCATTTT.

CDR3 nucleotide sequence: TGTGCCAGCAGCCCCTCGGGACAGGGGTTCTATGGCTACACCTTC. Its protein is CASSPSGQGFYGYTF. This rearrangement joins TRBV7-9 to TRBJ1-2; 10 bases match TRBD1. The CDR3 length is 15 residues. J was trimmed by 4 bases and V by 5 bases; bases with no gene match: 7. CDR1 is SEHNR, CDR2 FQNEAQ, per germline (reference sequence).

The CDR3 DNA follows: TGTGCCAGCAGTTACGCAGGGGACGGCTACACCTTC. It specifies CASSYAGDGYTF. V usage is TRBV6-5 and J usage is TRBJ1-2; tentatively, D is TRBD1 (6 bases). The CDR3 totals 12 residues. Looked up from germline, CDR1 is MNHEY and CDR2 is SVGAGI. V lost 2 bases, J lost 8 bases, and 9 bases lay in between.

V gene TRBV19 combines with J gene TRBJ2-3; 10 nucleotides align to TRBD1. The CDR3 contains 15 residues. The ends lost 6 bases at V and 2 bases at J; junction bases unmatched: 5. CDR1 is LNHDA, CDR2 SQIVND, per germline (reference sequence). Here the CDR3 DNA reads TGTGCCAGTAGCGAGACAGGGGGCGTCACAGATACGCAGTATTTT. It yields the protein CASSETGGVTDTQYF.

V gene TRBV10-3 combines with J gene TRBJ1-2, with 7 bases lining up with TRBD1. The germline V gene encodes CDR1 ENHRY and CDR2 SYGVKD. The trim removed 2 bases at V and 4 bases at J, leaving 4 bases unmatched. The length of the CDR3 is 14 residues. The CDR3 here is CAISETGAPYGYTF. The CDR3 nucleotides read TGTGCCATCAGTGAGACAGGGGCTCCCTATGGCTACACCTTC.

V and J are TRBV19 and TRBJ1-1, with D unclear. V lost 9 bases and J lost 0, with 14 bases in between. The germline CDR1 and CDR2 sequences are LNHDA and SQIVND (reference sequence). The CDR3 runs to 14 residues. The CDR3 nucleotides are TGTGCCAGCGTGGAGAGGCGCCTGAACACTGAAGCTTTCTTT. Translation gives CASVERRLNTEAFF.

The chain carries TRBV30 and TRBJ2-2; 11 bases map to TRBD1. CDR1 is GTSNPN, CDR2 SVGIG, per germline (reference sequence). The CDR3 totals 15 residues. The J segment lost 7 bases and the V segment lost 2 bases, leaving 6 bases of the junction unmatched. The CDR3 nucleotides read TGTGCCTGGAGTCAAGGACAGGGGGCGGTCGGGGAGCTGTTTTTT. Its translation: CAWSQGQGAVGELFF.

V gene TRBV7-9 combines with J gene TRBJ2-3, with a possible D match to TRBD2 (6 bases). CDR1 and CDR2 from the germline V gene are SEHNR and FQNEAQ (reference sequence). V shed 6 bases and J shed 2 bases, with 24 bases lying between them. CDR3 length equals 18 residues. The CDR3 region has the DNA TGTGCCAGCAGTCACCAAGCGGGTGGGCAACCCCTCACAGATACGCAGTATTTT. Protein: CASSHQAGGQPLTDTQYF.

V and J are TRBV6-6 and TRBJ2-5; D gene ambiguous. Germline V gives CDR1 MNHNY, CDR2 SVGAGI (reference sequence). Trimming stripped 5 bases from V and 0 bases from J, with 16 bases between. The CDR3 consists of 16 residues. CDR3 loop: CASSRSISRNQETQYF. The CDR3 DNA sequence: TGTGCCAGCAGTCGATCAATAAGCAGGAACCAAGAGACCCAGTACTTC.

This chain links TRBV5-1 with TRBJ2-5, with D perhaps TRBD1 (6 bases). Between the trimmed V and J ends, which lost 0 bases and 3 bases, there was a span of 12 bases. The CDR3 has 15 amino acids. Germline loops: CDR1 SGHRS, CDR2 YFSETQ. CDR3 in DNA: TGCGCCAGCAGCTTGGAGGGGGACGGTGAAGAGACCCAGTACTTC. It is translated as CASSLEGDGEETQYF.

This chain uses TRBV4-1 with TRBJ2-1; 14 positions agree with TRBD2. Germline assignment: CDR1 MGHRA and CDR2 YSYEKL. The CDR3 consists of 21 residues. Germline trimming cut 3 bases from V and 0 bases from J; bases unmatched to any gene: 13. The CDR3 DNA sequence: TGCGCCAGCAGCCATCCGACTAGCGGGAGGGTAAAGGGGGCCTCCTACAATGAGCAGTTCTTC. Translated, it gives CASSHPTSGRVKGASYNEQFF.